These 23 T cell receptor beta chains share one sample of origin, sequenced in a study of human T cells and chemical hapten exposure (dated by TCRdb to the early 2020s). The sample's time point label, decoded: pre-sensitization, week 0. The sample's treatment or condition label, decoded: therapeutic diphenylcyclopropenone sensitization with weekly scalp DPC. Libraries were constructed by RACE. Instrument used: NextSeq 500. TCRdb reran the public reads through fastp at Q25 and MiXCR, keeping productive beta chains. Each entry merges the rows of one CDR3 protein and shows their most common DNA and genes. The sample data list about 120,000 distinct CDR3 sequences, and roughly 13% of these were observed just once. Together, the top ten hold around 2.7% of the sample. Sample: whole blood, taken in connection with sensitization to the hapten diphenylcyclopropenone (DPC). These receptors all stem from a woman under 30 with alopecia areata. Some clones in this sample may be carry-over from other donors' samples.

The chain is built from TRBV28 and TRBJ1-1; D perhaps matches TRBD1 (6 bases). Trimming removed 11 bases at V and 0 bases at J, with 13 bases between. Looked up from germline, CDR1 is MDHEN and CDR2 is SYDVKM. The CDR3 is 13 amino acids. The CDR3 DNA is TGTGCCTCCATGGGGGGGCTGAACACTGAAGCTTTCTTT. Residues: CASMGGLNTEAFF.

The rearrangement joins TRBV29-1 to TRBJ2-1; no reliable D call. The CDR3 runs to 14 residues. V lost 3 bases to trimming and J lost 7 bases, with 16 bases between them. Germline loops: CDR1 SQVTM, CDR2 ANQGSEA. CDR3 region: CSVDSSHTWNEQFF. The CDR3 bases are TGCAGCGTTGATTCCTCTCACACGTGGAATGAGCAGTTCTTC.

There are a few counts of this clonotype. The rearrangement links TRBV12-3 or TRBV12-4 to TRBJ2-3, with 12 bases lining up with TRBD2. V lost 4 bases to trimming and J lost 4 bases; unmatched junction nucleotides: 9. The CDR3 consists of 17 residues. CDR3 nucleotides: TGTGCCAGCAGTTCTGCTAGCGGGGGGGCCGCCGCAGATACGCAGTATTTT. Its protein is CASSSASGGAAADTQYF.

The chain combines TRBV6-5 with TRBJ2-5; 7 nucleotides align to TRBD1. The CDR3 runs 16 residues. Germline V CDR1 and CDR2: MNHEY, SVGAGI. Trimming at V came to 4 bases and at J to 7 bases, leaving 15 bases not matched to a gene. CDR3 in amino acids: CASSSGQDGQTGTQYF. Written as DNA, the CDR3 is TGTGCCAGCAGTTCCGGACAGGATGGCCAAACGGGGACCCAGTACTTC.

The rearrangement links TRBV28 to TRBJ2-1; a possible D gene is TRBD1 (7 bases). The V end was cut by 2 bases, the J end by 7 bases, with 15 bases between. This CDR3 is 15 amino acids long. The germline gives CDR1 MDHEN, CDR2 SYDVKM. This CDR3 reads CASSLGQGGQNEQFF. The CDR3 DNA sequence: TGTGCCAGCAGTTTAGGGCAGGGGGGACAAAATGAGCAGTTCTTC.

This clonotype was detected a few times. This chain links TRBV6-6 with TRBJ2-5; D tentatively fits TRBD1 or TRBD2 (5 bases each). The V gene's germline CDR1 is MNHNY and CDR2 SVGAGI (reference sequence). The CDR3 totals 14 residues. Trimming removed 9 bases at V and 4 bases at J, with 18 bases between. Here the CDR3 DNA reads TGTGCCAGTGTAAGGGACCTGGAGAGAGAGACCCAGTACTTC. Its protein product is CASVRDLERETQYF.

The chain carries TRBV7-2 and TRBJ1-4; 7 bases are a match to TRBD1. CDR3 length equals 17 residues. Germline V gene sequence: CDR1 SGHTA, CDR2 FQGNSA. V dropped 4 bases and J dropped 3; count of bases not matched to a gene: 11. The CDR3 DNA follows: TGTGCCAGCAGCTCATCGCGCCAGGGGGGAGCTAATGAAAAACTGTTTTTT. Encoded protein: CASSSSRQGGANEKLFF.

For the CDR3, the DNA is TGTGCCAGCGAGGACTACAATGAGCAGTTCTTC. This gives the protein CASEDYNEQFF. V is TRBV5-4 and J is TRBJ2-1; D not certain. V lost 7 bases and J 3 bases, leaving 5 bases between the germline ends. Germline V gives CDR1 SGHNT, CDR2 YYREEE (reference sequence). This CDR3 comprises 11 residues. Based on the CDR3 plus reference TRBV5-4 and TRBJ2-1, the full variable domain is ETGVTQSPTHLIKTRGQQVTLRCSSQSGHNTVSWYQQALGQGPQFIFQYYREEENGRGNFPPRFSGLQFPNYSSELNVNALELDDSALYLCASEDYNEQFFGPGTRLTVL.

The chain has TRBV7-2 and TRBJ2-7; 7 bases are a match to TRBD2. The CDR3 consists of 14 residues. CDR1 and CDR2 from the germline V gene are SGHTA and FQGNSA. Trimming at V came to 1 base and at J to 3 bases, leaving 3 bases not matched to a gene. The CDR3 is CASSLETGGYEQYF. In DNA form, the CDR3 reads TGTGCCAGCAGCTTAGAGACGGGGGGCTACGAGCAGTACTTC.

This clonotype was counted between two and nine times. The chain uses TRBV10-3 and TRBJ1-1; D unresolved. Germline V gives CDR1 ENHRY, CDR2 SYGVKD. CDR3 length equals 15 residues. Trimming left V 3 bases short and J 1 base short, with 12 bases between. This CDR3 is CAISDGGEGNTEAFF. CDR3 nucleotides: TGTGCCATCAGTGATGGAGGCGAGGGGAACACTGAAGCTTTCTTT.

This clonotype was seen only a few times. V gene TRBV7-7 combines with J gene TRBJ2-5; D not certain. There are 14 residues in the CDR3. The V gene's germline CDR1 is SSHAT and CDR2 FNYEAQ (reference sequence). V lost 4 bases, J lost 0 bases, and 9 bases lay in between. The CDR3 DNA is TGTGCCAGCAGCTCATGGACGGACCAAGAGACCCAGTACTTC. Amino acid sequence: CASSSWTDQETQYF.

The gene calls are TRBV4-1 and TRBJ1-5; D perhaps matches TRBD1 (5 bases). V was shortened by 0 bases and J by 7 bases, with 10 bases between the two germline ends. This CDR3 region has 14 residues. CDR1 MGHRA and CDR2 YSYEKL come from the germline V gene. CDR3 sequence (DNA): TGCGCCAGCAGCCAAGAGGGGGATTGGCAGCCCCAGCATTTT. Amino acid sequence: CASSQEGDWQPQHF.

This clonotype was detected ten times or more. V is TRBV7-9 and J is TRBJ1-1; D ambiguous. The CDR3 contains 12 residues. CDR1 is SEHNR and CDR2 is FQNEAQ in the germline V gene (reference sequence). The V end was cut by 4 bases, the J end by 4 bases, with 7 bases between. The CDR3 region has the DNA TGTGCCAGCAGCTGGCGAGGCACTGAAGCTTTCTTT. Translated, it gives CASSWRGTEAFF.

This clonotype was seen a handful of times. CDR3 sequence reads: CASSAGHLYEQYF. The CDR3 DNA is TGTGCCAGCAGCGCGGGACACCTCTACGAGCAGTACTTC. The V and J genes are TRBV7-9 and TRBJ2-7; possibly TRBD1 or TRBD2 for D (6 bases each). V lost 5 bases and J 3 bases, leaving 11 bases between the germline ends. The CDR3 is made up of 13 amino acids. CDR1 and CDR2 from the germline V gene are SEHNR and FQNEAQ (reference sequence).

This chain joins TRBV20-1 and TRBJ1-1; unclear D gene. V was shortened by 4 bases and J by 2 bases, with 11 bases between the two germline ends. The germline CDR1 and CDR2 sequences are DFQATT and SNEGSKA (reference sequence). The CDR3 covers 13 residues. The CDR3 nucleotides read TGCAGTGCTATCCCTGGCCGAAACACTGAAGCTTTCTTT. Translating gives CSAIPGRNTEAFF.

V usage is TRBV7-2 and J usage is TRBJ1-1, with TRBD1 matching 10 bases. Germline trimming cut 5 bases from V and 10 bases from J; bases unmatched to any gene: 7. The CDR3 is 13 amino acids. Germline V gives CDR1 SGHTA, CDR2 FQGNSA. The CDR3 loop reads CASSPGQGKGAFF. In DNA form, the CDR3 reads TGTGCCAGCAGCCCGGGACAGGGGAAAGGAGCTTTCTTT.

This clonotype was seen more than once but under ten times. The chain carries TRBV29-1 and TRBJ2-5; D not certain. V was shortened by 4 bases and J by 5 bases, with 8 bases between the two germline ends. Germline V lookup: CDR1 SQVTM, CDR2 ANQGSEA. This CDR3 spans 11 amino acids. CDR3 sequence reads: CSVGVTETQYF. The CDR3 DNA reads TGCAGCGTTGGGGTAACGGAGACCCAGTACTTC.

The rearrangement joins TRBV9 to TRBJ2-3; D ambiguous. Deletions cut 4 bases from V and 2 bases from J, with 11 bases between. The CDR3 runs to 14 residues. Germline loops: CDR1 SGDLS, CDR2 YYNGEE. The DNA of the CDR3 is TGTGCCAGCAGCTCTCGAGGATCCACAGATACGCAGTATTTT. Protein sequence: CASSSRGSTDTQYF.

This clonotype was counted a few times. This rearrangement joins TRBV7-6 to TRBJ2-3; 8 bases are shared with TRBD2. The junction had 5 bases not matched to a gene; V was cut back by 3 bases and J by 6 bases. CDR3 length equals 14 residues. Germline V gene data show CDR1 as SGHVS and CDR2 as FNYEAQ. The CDR3 nucleotides read TGTGCCAGCAGCTTTCGGGGGGGGCCCGATACGCAGTATTTT. Residues: CASSFRGGPDTQYF. Filled out from reference TRBV7-6 and TRBJ2-3, the complete variable domain reads GAGVSQSPRYKVTKRGQDVALRCDPISGHVSLYWYRQALGQGPEFLTYFNYEAQQDKSGLPNDRFSAERPEGSISTLTIQRTEQRDSAMYRCASSFRGGPDTQYFGPGTRLTVL.

The chain joins TRBV25-1 to TRBJ2-6, with TRBD1 matching over 7 bases. CDR1 is MGHDK, CDR2 SYGVNS, per germline. Unmatched junction bases numbered 8, after V lost 11 bases and J lost 7 bases. This CDR3 region has 13 residues. The CDR3 coding sequence is TGTGCCTCAGGCAAGGGGGCAGCCAACGTCCTGACTTTC. Translating gives CASGKGAANVLTF.

This clonotype was seen repeatedly, ten times or more. The V gene is TRBV14, the J gene TRBJ2-3; 9 nucleotides agree with TRBD2. J lost 2 bases, V lost 3 bases, and 6 bases had no gene match. Per germline, CDR1 SGHDN and CDR2 FVKESK. The CDR3 covers 16 residues. DNA for the CDR3: TGTGCCAGCAGCCAGAGGCTAGCGGGGACCACAGATACGCAGTATTTT. The encoded protein is CASSQRLAGTTDTQYF.

The rearrangement uses TRBV5-1 and TRBJ1-1; weak D call: TRBD1 (5 bases). Trimming pared 3 bases from V and 2 bases from J, leaving 11 bases between. CDR3 length: 14 amino acids. Germline values: CDR1 SGHRS, CDR2 YFSETQ. CDR3 region: CASSWGDGNTEAFF. The CDR3 DNA is TGCGCCAGCAGCTGGGGGGACGGTAACACTGAAGCTTTCTTT.

This clonotype appeared once. This chain joins TRBV5-4 and TRBJ2-5; 10 positions match TRBD1. CDR1 and CDR2 (germline): SGHNT, YYREEE (reference sequence). This CDR3 is 14 amino acids long. Trimming at V came to 3 bases and at J to 3 bases, leaving 2 bases not matched to a gene. CDR3 in amino acids: CASSWGTGEETQYF. CDR3 nucleotide sequence: TGTGCCAGCAGCTGGGGGACAGGGGAAGAGACCCAGTACTTC.